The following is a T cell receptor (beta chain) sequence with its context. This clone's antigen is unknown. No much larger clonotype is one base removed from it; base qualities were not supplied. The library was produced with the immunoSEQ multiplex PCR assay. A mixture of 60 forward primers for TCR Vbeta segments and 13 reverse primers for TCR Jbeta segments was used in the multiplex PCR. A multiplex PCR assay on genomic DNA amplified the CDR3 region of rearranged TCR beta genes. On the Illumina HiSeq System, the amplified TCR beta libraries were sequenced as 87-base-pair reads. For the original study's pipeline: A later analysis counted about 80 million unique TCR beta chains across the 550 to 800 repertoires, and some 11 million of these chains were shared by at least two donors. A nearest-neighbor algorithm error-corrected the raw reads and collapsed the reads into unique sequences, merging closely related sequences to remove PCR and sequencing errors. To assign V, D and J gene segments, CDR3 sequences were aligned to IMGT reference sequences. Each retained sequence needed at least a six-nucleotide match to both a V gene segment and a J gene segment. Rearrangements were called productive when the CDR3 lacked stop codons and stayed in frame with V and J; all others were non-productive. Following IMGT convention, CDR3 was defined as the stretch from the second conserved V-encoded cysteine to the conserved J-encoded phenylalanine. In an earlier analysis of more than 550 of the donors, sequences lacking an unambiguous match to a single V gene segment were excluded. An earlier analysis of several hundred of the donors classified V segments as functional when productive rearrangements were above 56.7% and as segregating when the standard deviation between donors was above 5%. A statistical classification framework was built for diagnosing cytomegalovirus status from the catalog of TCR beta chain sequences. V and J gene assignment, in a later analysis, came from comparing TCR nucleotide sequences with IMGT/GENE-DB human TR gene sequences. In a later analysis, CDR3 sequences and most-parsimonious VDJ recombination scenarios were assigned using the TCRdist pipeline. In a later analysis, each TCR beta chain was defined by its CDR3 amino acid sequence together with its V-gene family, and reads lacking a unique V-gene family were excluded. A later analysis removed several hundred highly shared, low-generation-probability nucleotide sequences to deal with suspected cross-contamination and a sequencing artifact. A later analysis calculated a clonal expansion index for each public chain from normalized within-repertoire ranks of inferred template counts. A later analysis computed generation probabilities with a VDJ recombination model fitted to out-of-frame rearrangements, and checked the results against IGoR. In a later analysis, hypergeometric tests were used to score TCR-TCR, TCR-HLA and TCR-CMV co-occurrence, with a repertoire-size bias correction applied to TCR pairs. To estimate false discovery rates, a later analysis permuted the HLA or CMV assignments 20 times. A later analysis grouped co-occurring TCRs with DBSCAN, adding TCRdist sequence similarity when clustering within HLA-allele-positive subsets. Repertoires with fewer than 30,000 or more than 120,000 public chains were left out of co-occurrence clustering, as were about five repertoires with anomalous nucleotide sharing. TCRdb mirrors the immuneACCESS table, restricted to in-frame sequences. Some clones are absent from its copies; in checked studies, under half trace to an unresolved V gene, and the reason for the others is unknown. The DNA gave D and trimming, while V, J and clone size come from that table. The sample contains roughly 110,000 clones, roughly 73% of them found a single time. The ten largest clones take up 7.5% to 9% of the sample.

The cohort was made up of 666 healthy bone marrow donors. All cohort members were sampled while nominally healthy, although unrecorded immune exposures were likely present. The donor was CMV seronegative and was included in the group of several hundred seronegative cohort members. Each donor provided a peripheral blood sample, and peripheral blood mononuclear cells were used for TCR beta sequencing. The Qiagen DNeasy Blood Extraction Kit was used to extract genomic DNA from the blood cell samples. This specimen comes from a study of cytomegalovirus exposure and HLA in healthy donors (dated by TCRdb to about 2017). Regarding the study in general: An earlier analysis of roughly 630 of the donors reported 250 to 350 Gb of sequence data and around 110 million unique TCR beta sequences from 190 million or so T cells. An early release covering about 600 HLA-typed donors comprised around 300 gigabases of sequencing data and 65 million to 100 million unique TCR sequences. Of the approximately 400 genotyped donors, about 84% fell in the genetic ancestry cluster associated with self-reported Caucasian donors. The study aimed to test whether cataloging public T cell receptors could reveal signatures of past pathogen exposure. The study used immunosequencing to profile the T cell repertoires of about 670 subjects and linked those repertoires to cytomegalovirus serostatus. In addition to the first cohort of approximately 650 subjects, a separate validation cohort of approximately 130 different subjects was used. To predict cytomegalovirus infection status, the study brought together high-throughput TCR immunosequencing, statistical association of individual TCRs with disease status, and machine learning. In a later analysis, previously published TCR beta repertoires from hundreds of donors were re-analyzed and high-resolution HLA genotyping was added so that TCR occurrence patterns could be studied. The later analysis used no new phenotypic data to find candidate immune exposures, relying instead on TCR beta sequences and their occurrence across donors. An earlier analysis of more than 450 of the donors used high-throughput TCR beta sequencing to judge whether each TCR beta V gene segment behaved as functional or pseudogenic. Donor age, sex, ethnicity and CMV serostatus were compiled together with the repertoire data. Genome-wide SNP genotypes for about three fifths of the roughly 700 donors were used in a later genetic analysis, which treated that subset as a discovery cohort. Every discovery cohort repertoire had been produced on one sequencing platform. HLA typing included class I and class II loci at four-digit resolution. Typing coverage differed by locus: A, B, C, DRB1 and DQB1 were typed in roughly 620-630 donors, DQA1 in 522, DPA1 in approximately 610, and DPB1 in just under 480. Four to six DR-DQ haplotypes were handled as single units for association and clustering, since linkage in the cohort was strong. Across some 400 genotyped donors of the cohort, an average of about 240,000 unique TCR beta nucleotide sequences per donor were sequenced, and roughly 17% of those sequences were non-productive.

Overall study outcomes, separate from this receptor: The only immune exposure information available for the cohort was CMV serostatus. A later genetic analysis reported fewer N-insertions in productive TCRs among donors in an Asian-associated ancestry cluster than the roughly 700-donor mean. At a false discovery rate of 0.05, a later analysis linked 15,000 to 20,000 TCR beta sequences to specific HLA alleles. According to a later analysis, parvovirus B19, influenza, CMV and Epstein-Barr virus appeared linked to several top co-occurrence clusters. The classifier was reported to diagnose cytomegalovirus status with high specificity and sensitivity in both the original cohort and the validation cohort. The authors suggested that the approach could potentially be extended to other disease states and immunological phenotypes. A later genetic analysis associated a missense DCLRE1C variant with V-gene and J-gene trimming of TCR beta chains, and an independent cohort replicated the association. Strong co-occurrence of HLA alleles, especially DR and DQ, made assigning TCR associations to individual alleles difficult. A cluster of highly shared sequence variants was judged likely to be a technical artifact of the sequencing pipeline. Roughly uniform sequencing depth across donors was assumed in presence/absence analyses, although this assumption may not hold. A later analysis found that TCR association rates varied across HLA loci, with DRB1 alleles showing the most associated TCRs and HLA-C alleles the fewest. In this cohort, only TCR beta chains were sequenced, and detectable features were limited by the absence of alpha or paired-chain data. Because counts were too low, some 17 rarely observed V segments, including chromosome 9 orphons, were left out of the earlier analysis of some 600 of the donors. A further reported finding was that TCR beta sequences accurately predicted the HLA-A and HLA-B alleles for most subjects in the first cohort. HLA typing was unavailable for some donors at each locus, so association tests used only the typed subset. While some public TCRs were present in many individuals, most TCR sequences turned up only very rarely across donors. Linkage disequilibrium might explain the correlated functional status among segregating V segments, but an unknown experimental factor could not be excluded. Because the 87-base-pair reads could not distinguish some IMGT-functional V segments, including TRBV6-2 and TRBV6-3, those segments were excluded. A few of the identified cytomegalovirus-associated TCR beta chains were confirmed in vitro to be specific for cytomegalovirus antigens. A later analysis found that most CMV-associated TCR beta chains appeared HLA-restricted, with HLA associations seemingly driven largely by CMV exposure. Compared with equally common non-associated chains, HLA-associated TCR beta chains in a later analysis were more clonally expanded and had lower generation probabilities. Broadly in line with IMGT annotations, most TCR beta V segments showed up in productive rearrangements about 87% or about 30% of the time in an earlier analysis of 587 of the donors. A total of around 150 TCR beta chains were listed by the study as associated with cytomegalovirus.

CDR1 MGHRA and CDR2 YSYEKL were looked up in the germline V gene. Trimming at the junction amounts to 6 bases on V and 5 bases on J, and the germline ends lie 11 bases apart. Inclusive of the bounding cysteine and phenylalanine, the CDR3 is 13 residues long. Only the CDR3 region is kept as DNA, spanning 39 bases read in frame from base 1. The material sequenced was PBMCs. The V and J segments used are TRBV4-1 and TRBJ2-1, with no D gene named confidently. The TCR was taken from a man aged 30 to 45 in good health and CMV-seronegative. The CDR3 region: CASSLQQNNEQFF. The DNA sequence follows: TGCGCCAGCAGTCTACAGCAAAACAATGAGCAGTTCTTC.